The 17 T cell receptor beta chains given below trace back to one sample, sequenced in a study of blood T cell repertoires in COVID-19. Sequencing used immunoSEQ multiplex PCR; TCRdb keeps in-frame clones, though not all of them. This sample has some 200,000 clones, with over 75% found just once. The sample comprised peripheral blood. All receptors derive from a man in his fifties with COVID-19, enrolled during active disease.

The V gene is TRBV30, the J gene TRBJ1-3, with a weak D call TRBD1 (5 bases). There are 15 residues in the CDR3. Germline V gene lookup returns CDR1 GTSNPN and CDR2 SVGIG (reference sequence). Trimming cost V 1 base and J 3 bases, with 13 bases left between them. The CDR3, as DNA: TGTGCCTGGAGTGGGGGCCAGATTATTGGAAACACCATATATTTT. Protein product: CAWSGGQIIGNTIYF.

This clone was counted only a few times. The V and J genes are TRBV7-9 and TRBJ1-5; 7 bases are shared with TRBD1. From germline, CDR1 is SEHNR and CDR2 FQNEAQ (reference sequence). J was trimmed by 0 bases and V by 4 bases; bases with no gene match: 6. This CDR3 is 16 amino acids long. The CDR3 region is CASSSPGGNSNQPQHF. For the CDR3, the DNA is TGTGCCAGCAGCTCCCCAGGGGGTAATAGCAATCAGCCCCAGCATTTT.

The V gene is TRBV7-2, the J gene TRBJ2-7, with D possibly TRBD1 on 6 matching bases. Trimming stripped 7 bases from V and 5 bases from J, with 15 bases between. Germline loops: CDR1 SGHTA, CDR2 FQGNSA. The CDR3 sequence is 13 residues long. CDR3 amino acids: CASTTQGTHEQYF. CDR3 nucleotides: TGTGCCAGCACGACCCAGGGGACACACGAGCAGTACTTC.

The rearrangement links TRBV10-3 to TRBJ2-7; TRBD1 might be the D (5 bases). CDR3 length: 13 amino acids. Trimming shortened V by 4 bases and J by 0 bases, and 7 bases separated the two germline ends. Germline V lookup: CDR1 ENHRY, CDR2 SYGVKD. In nucleotides, the CDR3 is TGTGCCATCAGTGCTGGGGCCTCCTACGAGCAGTACTTC. Translated, it gives CAISAGASYEQYF.

The chain joins TRBV27 to TRBJ1-1; 10 bases are shared with TRBD1. This CDR3 contains 15 residues. V lost 5 bases, J lost 3 bases, and 6 bases stayed unmatched. Per the germline V gene, CDR1 is MNHEY and CDR2 is SMNVEV (reference sequence). The CDR3 DNA reads TGTGCCAGCAGTCAAACGGGACAGGGGTACACTGAAGCTTTCTTT. It yields the protein CASSQTGQGYTEAFF.

This chain links TRBV11-2 with TRBJ1-3; TRBD1 matches at 7 bases. The CDR3 extends over 16 amino acids. Germline V gene data show CDR1 as SGHAT and CDR2 as FQNNGV. The J segment lost 0 bases and the V segment lost 2 bases, leaving 4 bases of the junction unmatched. The CDR3 here is CASSLLQGNSGNTIYF. CDR3 in DNA: TGTGCCAGCAGCTTATTACAGGGGAACTCTGGAAACACCATATATTTT. Based on the CDR3 plus reference TRBV11-2 and TRBJ1-3, the full variable domain is EAGVAQSPRYKIIEKRQSVAFWCNPISGHATLYWYQQILGQGPKLLIQFQNNGVVDDSQLPKDRFSAERLKGVDSTLKIQPAKLEDSAVYLCASSLLQGNSGNTIYFGEGSWLTVV.

V gene TRBV6-1 combines with J gene TRBJ2-5, with 9 bases that match TRBD2. V lost 1 base, J lost 3 bases, and 6 bases stayed unmatched. This CDR3 contains 16 residues. Germline assignment: CDR1 MNHNS and CDR2 SASEGT. The CDR3: CASSEGSGRREETQYF. CDR3 nucleotides: TGTGCCAGCAGTGAAGGAAGCGGGAGGAGGGAAGAGACCCAGTACTTC.

The V gene is TRBV6-5, the J gene TRBJ1-1; the D is unclear. The V end was cut by 6 bases, the J end by 1 base, with 9 bases between. Germline assignment: CDR1 MNHEY and CDR2 SVGAGI. The CDR3 extends over 13 amino acids. In DNA, the CDR3 is TGTGCCAGCAGCGACGCAGGGAACACTGAAGCTTTCTTT. Translation: CASSDAGNTEAFF.

The V and J genes are TRBV7-2 and TRBJ2-5; D might be TRBD1 (5 bases). CDR1 SGHTA and CDR2 FQGNSA come from the germline V gene. V was cut by 5 bases and J by 6 bases, with 16 bases left in between. CDR3 length: 14 residues. The CDR3 DNA reads TGTGCCAGCAGCCAGGACACAGCCCCAAAGACCCAGTACTTC. This encodes CASSQDTAPKTQYF.

This chain links TRBV3-1 (or the pseudogene TRBV3-2) with TRBJ1-1; 8 bases agree with TRBD1. Germline CDR1 LGHDT, CDR2 YNNKEL (reference sequence). The length of the CDR3 is 14 residues. V shed 4 bases and J 4 bases; nucleotides not matched to a gene: 5. CDR3 residues: CASSLGQDGTEAFF. CDR3 nucleotide sequence: TGTGCCAGCAGCCTGGGACAGGATGGCACTGAAGCTTTCTTT.

This chain uses TRBV9 with TRBJ2-1; the D gene is possibly TRBD1 (5 bases). The germline CDR1 and CDR2 sequences are SGDLS and YYNGEE. The CDR3 is 16 amino acids. V was clipped by 0 bases and J by 0 bases, with 10 bases between them. The CDR3 reads CASSVAFDSSYNEQFF. The CDR3 DNA sequence: TGTGCCAGCAGCGTAGCTTTCGACAGCTCCTACAATGAGCAGTTCTTC.

The V gene is TRBV7-2, the J gene TRBJ2-1; TRBD2 matches at 14 bases. CDR1 is SGHTA, CDR2 FQGNSA, per germline. The CDR3 has 18 residues. After removal of 5 bases from V and 0 bases from J, the junction contained 6 bases not matched to a gene. The CDR3 spells CASSLRTSGGSSYNEQFF. For the CDR3, the DNA is TGTGCCAGCAGCCTGAGGACTAGCGGGGGGAGCTCCTACAATGAGCAGTTCTTC.

This clone was seen only a few times. The chain employs TRBV4-2 and TRBJ2-5; the D is unclear. The CDR3 extends over 14 amino acids. Trimming removed 0 bases from V and 5 bases from J, with 10 bases in between. Germline CDR1 and CDR2: LGHNA and YNFKEQ. The CDR3 protein is CASSQDGPWETQYF. The CDR3 region has the DNA TGTGCCAGCAGCCAAGACGGTCCTTGGGAGACCCAGTACTTC.

The chain is built from TRBV6-5 and TRBJ1-5; no reliable D call. CDR3 length: 15 amino acids. The V gene lost 0 bases and the J gene lost 5 bases, with 11 bases spanning the gap. Germline V gives CDR1 MNHEY, CDR2 SVGAGI. CDR3 nucleotide sequence: TGTGCCAGCAGTTACTCGCGGCTGCTACATCAGCCCCAGCATTTT. It is translated as CASSYSRLLHQPQHF.

This chain joins TRBV27 and TRBJ1-5; D perhaps matches TRBD1 (5 bases). CDR1 and CDR2 from the germline V gene are MNHEY and SMNVEV (reference sequence). Trimming shortened V by 6 bases and J by 6 bases, and 12 bases separated the two germline ends. CDR3 size: 13 residues. The CDR3 reads CASSPWGGQPQHF. Written as DNA, the CDR3 is TGTGCCAGCAGCCCATGGGGGGGTCAGCCCCAGCATTTT.

This chain uses TRBV5-1 with TRBJ1-2, with D perhaps TRBD1 (5 bases). CDR1 is SGHRS, CDR2 YFSETQ, per germline. CDR3 length: 14 amino acids. V lost 2 bases and J 6 bases, leaving 14 bases between the germline ends. The CDR3 coding sequence is TGCGCCAGCAGCTTCGAGGAGGGACTGGATGGCTACACCTTC. Its translation: CASSFEEGLDGYTF.

The V and J genes are TRBV5-8 and TRBJ2-2; TRBD2 matches 11 bases. The CDR3 extends over 17 amino acids. V lost 1 base and J lost 2; bases outside the gene matches: 4. Germline V CDR1 and CDR2: SGHTS, YDEGEE. Written as DNA, the CDR3 is TGTGCCAGCAGCTTGACTAGCGGGAGTTCAAACACCGGGGAGCTGTTTTTT. Translated: CASSLTSGSSNTGELFF.